This passage covers 30 T cell receptor beta chains from one sample sequenced in a study of blood T cell repertoires in COVID-19. Profiled with immunoSEQ multiplex PCR; TCRdb holds only in-frame clones, not every one. Among about 90,000 clones listed, more than 80% were seen once. The source material was peripheral blood. These receptors were taken from a middle-aged man with COVID-19, enrolled during active disease.

This sequence joins TRBV3-1 (or the pseudogene TRBV3-2) and TRBJ2-3; TRBD1 matches 8 bases. V lost 4 bases and J lost 5; bases outside the gene matches: 8. The CDR3 loop spans 15 amino acids. CDR1 is LGHDT, CDR2 YNNKEL, per germline (reference sequence). Written as DNA, the CDR3 is TGTGCCAGCAGCCGGCCCGGGACAGGCGAAGATACGCAGTATTTT. This encodes CASSRPGTGEDTQYF.

The table lists this clone with a few counts. The V and J genes are TRBV9 and TRBJ1-1, with 8 bases fitting TRBD1. The CDR3 spans 19 residues. CDR1 SGDLS and CDR2 YYNGEE come from the germline V gene. The V segment lost 2 bases and the J segment 1 base; nucleotides outside the gene matches: 16. The CDR3 here is CASSVPKEGTGGPNTEAFF. The CDR3, as DNA: TGTGCCAGCAGCGTTCCTAAGGAGGGGACAGGAGGTCCGAACACTGAAGCTTTCTTT.

CDR3 sequence: CASSWSGSPSGNTIYF. In DNA, the CDR3 is TGTGCCAGTAGTTGGAGTGGCAGCCCCTCTGGAAACACCATATATTTT. The V and J genes are TRBV19 and TRBJ1-3; D unclear. Germline loops: CDR1 LNHDA, CDR2 SQIVND (reference sequence). The CDR3 runs 16 residues. Trimming took off 5 bases at V and 0 bases at J, with 14 bases between the two ends.

The V call is TRBV5-1, the J call TRBJ1-4; tentative D call: TRBD1 (5 bases). The CDR3 has 15 amino acids. The germline V gene encodes CDR1 SGHRS and CDR2 YFSETQ. V was clipped by 4 bases and J by 7 bases, with 17 bases between them. The CDR3 DNA follows: TGCGCCAGCAGCCAAGGACAACCCGATAGTGAAAAACTGTTTTTT. This translates into CASSQGQPDSEKLFF.

The V gene is TRBV7-9, the J gene TRBJ1-1, with 7 bases that match TRBD1. Germline values: CDR1 SEHNR, CDR2 FQNEAQ (reference sequence). V gave up 4 bases and J gave up 1 base; unmatched junction bases: 3. The CDR3 runs to 14 residues. CDR3 loop: CASSSRGQNTEAFF. DNA of the CDR3: TGTGCCAGCAGCTCTAGGGGGCAGAACACTGAAGCTTTCTTT.

V and J are TRBV20-1 and TRBJ1-2, with D hard to call. The V end was cut by 1 base, the J end by 4 bases, with 4 bases between. Germline CDR1 reads DFQATT; CDR2 reads SNEGSKA (reference sequence). The CDR3 spans 11 residues. The CDR3 is CSARGGYGYTF. Written as DNA, the CDR3 is TGCAGTGCTAGAGGAGGCTATGGCTACACCTTC.

This clone is a singleton in its sample. The CDR3 coding sequence is TGTGCCAGCAGCTCCTCTTTATCCGGGACAGGTCGAAGTGAAGCTTTCTTT. Residues: CASSSSLSGTGRSEAFF. The genes are TRBV11-3 and TRBJ1-1; 8 bases line up with TRBD1. After removal of 4 bases from V and 7 bases from J, the junction contained 17 bases not matched to a gene. The CDR3 contains 17 residues. Looked up from germline, CDR1 is SGHNT and CDR2 is YENEEA.

The gene calls are TRBV6-5 and TRBJ1-5; TRBD1 might be the D (6 bases). V dropped 7 bases and J dropped 1 base, with 8 bases sitting between them. Germline loops: CDR1 MNHEY, CDR2 SVGAGI. There are 13 residues in the CDR3. CDR3 nucleotides: TGTGCCAGCATGAGGGGGAGCAATCAGCCCCAGCATTTT. Translating gives CASMRGSNQPQHF.

This clone appeared a few times. V usage is TRBV11-2 and J usage is TRBJ2-7; possible D gene TRBD1, 5 bases. This CDR3 is built from 16 residues. From germline, CDR1 is SGHAT and CDR2 FQNNGV. V was clipped by 2 bases and J by 4 bases, with 18 bases between them. The DNA for the CDR3 is TGTGCCAGCAGCTTACCCAGGGTAGGCCACACGTACGAGCAGTACTTC. Protein product: CASSLPRVGHTYEQYF.

J is TRBJ2-5 and V is TRBV3-1 (or the pseudogene TRBV3-2), with 7 positions matching TRBD1. V shed 4 bases and J 1 base; nucleotides not matched to a gene: 3. This CDR3 is built from 14 residues. Germline V gene data show CDR1 as LGHDT and CDR2 as YNNKEL (reference sequence). This chain's CDR3 is CASSLGTAQETQYF. The CDR3 DNA is TGTGCCAGCAGCCTGGGGACAGCCCAAGAGACCCAGTACTTC.

The chain joins TRBV4-3 to TRBJ2-3; the match to TRBD1 covers 9 bases. The V segment lost 5 bases and the J segment 3 bases; nucleotides outside the gene matches: 6. The CDR3 is 15 residues long. Germline V gene sequence: CDR1 LGHNA, CDR2 YSLEER. The CDR3 loop reads CASSFRDRETDTQYF. The CDR3 DNA reads TGCGCCAGCAGCTTTCGGGACAGGGAAACAGATACGCAGTATTTT.

Only one count was recorded for this clone. The chain couples TRBV30 to TRBJ2-2; D gene unclear. Trimming took off 5 bases at V and 3 bases at J, with 16 bases between the two ends. The CDR3 runs 15 residues. Germline V gene data show CDR1 as GTSNPN and CDR2 as SVGIG (reference sequence). This chain's CDR3 is CAWSRRGSYTGELFF. CDR3 nucleotide sequence: TGTGCCTGGTCCCGTCGAGGATCCTACACCGGGGAGCTGTTTTTT.

The chain carries TRBV28 and TRBJ1-5; 7 bases are a match to TRBD1. This CDR3 spans 14 amino acids. Trimming at V came to 6 bases and at J to 1 base, leaving 3 bases not matched to a gene. The germline CDR1 and CDR2 sequences are MDHEN and SYDVKM. DNA for the CDR3: TGTGCCAGCAGGACAGGGCGAAGCAATCAGCCCCAGCATTTT. Residues: CASRTGRSNQPQHF.

The rearrangement joins TRBV6-6 to TRBJ1-5; no clear D. Germline V gene lookup returns CDR1 MNHNY and CDR2 SVGAGI (reference sequence). The V end was cut by 8 bases, the J end by 6 bases, with 11 bases between. The CDR3 spans 12 residues. CDR3 loop: CASQEGGQPQHF. The CDR3 DNA follows: TGTGCCAGCCAAGAAGGAGGTCAGCCCCAGCATTTT.

The chain combines TRBV9 with TRBJ2-1; D ambiguous. The CDR3 covers 15 residues. Germline lookup yields CDR1 SGDLS and CDR2 YYNGEE. V was cut by 1 base and J by 5 bases, with 13 bases left in between. CDR3 sequence (DNA): TGTGCCAGCAGCGTAAGTGTAGCCCCGAACAATGAGCAGTTCTTC. Residues: CASSVSVAPNNEQFF.

This clone turned up a few times. V and J are TRBV4-1 and TRBJ2-5, with 8 bases identical to TRBD1. J was trimmed by 3 bases and V by 2 bases; bases with no gene match: 5. The CDR3 sequence is 15 residues long. Germline V CDR1 and CDR2: MGHRA, YSYEKL. The CDR3 loop reads CASSQRQGKEETQYF. DNA for the CDR3: TGCGCCAGCAGCCAACGACAGGGGAAGGAAGAGACCCAGTACTTC.

The chain combines TRBV30 with TRBJ2-7; the match to TRBD1 covers 7 bases. There are 15 residues in the CDR3. Germline V gene lookup returns CDR1 GTSNPN and CDR2 SVGIG (reference sequence). J lost 3 bases, V lost 0 bases, and 8 bases had no gene match. In DNA, the CDR3 is TGTGCCTGGAGTGTACACGGACAGGCGATCTACGAGCAGTACTTC. Residues: CAWSVHGQAIYEQYF.

In DNA, the CDR3 is TGTGCCAGCAGTGCCCTACTAGCGGTGTCCACAGATACGCAGTATTTT. Its translation: CASSALLAVSTDTQYF. V usage is TRBV27 and J usage is TRBJ2-3; 8 positions agree with TRBD2. The CDR3 runs 16 residues. Germline V CDR1 and CDR2: MNHEY, SMNVEV (reference sequence). Unmatched junction bases numbered 9, after V lost 5 bases and J lost 2 bases.

V and J are TRBV24-1 and TRBJ2-5; D might be TRBD1 (6 bases). V lost 4 bases and J lost 7, with 18 bases in between. Germline values: CDR1 KGHDR, CDR2 SFDVKD. The CDR3 runs to 15 residues. Here the CDR3 reads CATSDFTGPGGTQYF. The CDR3 DNA reads TGTGCCACCAGTGACTTTACAGGGCCCGGCGGGACCCAGTACTTC.

The V and J genes are TRBV5-1 and TRBJ1-3; 9 bases map to TRBD1. CDR3 size: 19 residues. Unmatched junction bases numbered 18, after V lost 0 bases and J lost 8 bases. Germline loops: CDR1 SGHRS, CDR2 YFSETQ. This CDR3 is CASSLEVDRGTPGTDTIYF. DNA of the CDR3: TGCGCCAGCAGCTTGGAGGTAGACAGGGGGACACCAGGGACAGACACCATATATTTT.

The chain links TRBV12-3 or TRBV12-4 to TRBJ2-2; the D gene is possibly TRBD1 (5 bases). V was cut by 11 bases and J by 0 bases, with 10 bases left in between. The CDR3 has 13 residues. In nucleotides, the CDR3 is TGTGCCGACAGCAGGGCGAACACCGGGGAGCTGTTTTTT. Its protein is CADSRANTGELFF.

The V call is TRBV9, the J call TRBJ1-1; D possibly corresponds to TRBD1 (5 bases). Germline V lookup: CDR1 SGDLS, CDR2 YYNGEE. V was cut by 5 bases and J by 1 base, with 9 bases left in between. The CDR3 is 13 residues long. The CDR3 DNA sequence: TGTGCCAGCAGTCTAGGGGAGAACACTGAAGCTTTCTTT. This encodes CASSLGENTEAFF.

The chain has TRBV10-2 and TRBJ1-5; TRBD1 might be the D (5 bases). CDR1 and CDR2 (germline): WSHSY, SAAADI. CDR3 length equals 11 residues. V shed 9 bases and J shed 7 bases, with 10 bases lying between them. This chain's CDR3 is CARGDRQPQHF. DNA for the CDR3: TGCGCCAGAGGGGATCGACAGCCCCAGCATTTT.

This clone was found a few times. The gene calls are TRBV4-3 and TRBJ2-7; the match to TRBD2 covers 11 bases. Germline CDR1 is LGHNA and CDR2 is YSLEER. The J segment lost 1 base and the V segment lost 4 bases, leaving 3 bases of the junction unmatched. There are 15 residues in the CDR3. CDR3 DNA sequence: TGCGCCAGCAGCCCGGGACTAGCGGTTTCCTACGAGCAGTACTTC. Protein: CASSPGLAVSYEQYF.

The V and J genes are TRBV11-3 and TRBJ2-2; D remains unclear. V gave up 3 bases and J gave up 4 bases, with 15 bases separating them. The CDR3 is made up of 16 amino acids. CDR1 and CDR2 (germline): SGHNT, YENEEA. The CDR3 region has the DNA TGTGCCAGCAGCTTGGGCTGGGCCTCGTCCACCGGGGAGCTGTTTTTT. Protein sequence: CASSLGWASSTGELFF.

The chain joins TRBV11-2 to TRBJ1-2; D is unclear. Germline CDR1 SGHAT, CDR2 FQNNGV. There are 13 residues in the CDR3. Trimming shortened V by 5 bases and J by 8 bases, and 15 bases separated the two germline ends. CDR3 nucleotides: TGTGCCAGCAGCCCCCGTGAAGTGCGGGGCTACACCTTC. Its protein is CASSPREVRGYTF.

The CDR3 DNA sequence: TGCGCCAGCAGCCCCGGTACAGGGGGTTTTAATGAAAAACTGTTTTTT. Translation: CASSPGTGGFNEKLFF. The chain combines TRBV5-1 with TRBJ1-4, with TRBD1 matching 8 bases. Germline-derived CDR1 and CDR2 are SGHRS and YFSETQ. The CDR3 loop spans 16 amino acids. J was trimmed by 4 bases and V by 4 bases; bases with no gene match: 9.

This clone was counted between two and nine times. The chain combines TRBV15 with TRBJ1-2; possibly TRBD1 for D (5 bases). Trimming removed 5 bases at V and 4 bases at J, with 8 bases between. The CDR3 covers 12 residues. From germline, CDR1 is LNHNV and CDR2 YYDKDF (reference sequence). This CDR3 reads CATSAQGYGYTF. The CDR3 bases are TGTGCCACCAGCGCCCAGGGCTATGGCTACACCTTC.

This chain links TRBV2 with TRBJ2-2, with 7 positions matching TRBD1. Trimming cost V 7 bases and J 0 bases; bases outside gene matches: 5. The CDR3 covers 15 residues. Per the germline V gene, CDR1 is SNHLY and CDR2 is FYNNEI. The CDR3 DNA sequence: TGTGCCAGCACCGGACAGGAAACGAACACCGGGGAGCTGTTTTTT. This codes for CASTGQETNTGELFF. Combining the CDR3 with reference TRBV2 and TRBJ2-2 gives the whole variable domain EPEVTQTPSHQVTQMGQEVILRCVPISNHLYFYWYRQILGQKVEFLVSFYNNEISEKSEIFDDQFSVERPDGSNFTLKIRSTKLEDSAMYFCASTGQETNTGELFFGEGSRLTVL.

This chain joins TRBV6-2 or TRBV6-3 and TRBJ2-7; 9 bases line up with TRBD1. The J segment lost 0 bases and the V segment lost 4 bases, leaving 10 bases of the junction unmatched. Germline assignment: CDR1 MNHEY and CDR2 SVGEGT. The CDR3 extends over 17 amino acids. CDR3 sequence reads: CASSWNRGLKISYEQYF. As DNA, the CDR3 is TGTGCCAGCAGTTGGAACAGGGGGCTAAAAATCTCCTACGAGCAGTACTTC.